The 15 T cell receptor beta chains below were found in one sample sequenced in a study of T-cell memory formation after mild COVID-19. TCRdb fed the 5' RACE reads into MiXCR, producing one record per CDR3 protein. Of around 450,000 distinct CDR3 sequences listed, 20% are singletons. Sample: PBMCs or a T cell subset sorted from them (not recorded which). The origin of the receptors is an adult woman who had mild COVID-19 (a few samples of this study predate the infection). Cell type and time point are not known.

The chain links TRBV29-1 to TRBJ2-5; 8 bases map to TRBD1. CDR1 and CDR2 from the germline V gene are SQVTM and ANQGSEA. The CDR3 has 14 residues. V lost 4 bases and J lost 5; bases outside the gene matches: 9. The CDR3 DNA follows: TGCAGCGTTGCCGGGACAGGCCTTGATGAGACCCAGTACTTC. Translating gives CSVAGTGLDETQYF.

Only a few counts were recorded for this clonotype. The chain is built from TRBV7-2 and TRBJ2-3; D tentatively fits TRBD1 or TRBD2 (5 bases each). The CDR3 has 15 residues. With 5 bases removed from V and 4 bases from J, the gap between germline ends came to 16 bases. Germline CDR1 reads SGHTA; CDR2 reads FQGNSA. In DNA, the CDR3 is TGTGCCAGCAGCGCGGGCCCGCAGGGTCCAGATACGCAGTATTTT. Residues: CASSAGPQGPDTQYF.

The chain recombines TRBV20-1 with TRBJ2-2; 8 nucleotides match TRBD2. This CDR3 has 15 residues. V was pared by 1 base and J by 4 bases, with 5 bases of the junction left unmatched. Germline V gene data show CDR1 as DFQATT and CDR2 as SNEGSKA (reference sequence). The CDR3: CSARAAGGGTGELFF. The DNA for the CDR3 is TGCAGTGCTAGAGCTGCGGGGGGCGGCACCGGGGAGCTGTTTTTT.

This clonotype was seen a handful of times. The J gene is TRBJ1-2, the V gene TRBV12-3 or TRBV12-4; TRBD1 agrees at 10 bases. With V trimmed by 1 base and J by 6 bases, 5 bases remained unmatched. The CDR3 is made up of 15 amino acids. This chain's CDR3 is CASSLDVTGGDGYTF. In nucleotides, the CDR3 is TGTGCCAGCAGTTTAGATGTGACAGGGGGCGATGGCTACACCTTC.

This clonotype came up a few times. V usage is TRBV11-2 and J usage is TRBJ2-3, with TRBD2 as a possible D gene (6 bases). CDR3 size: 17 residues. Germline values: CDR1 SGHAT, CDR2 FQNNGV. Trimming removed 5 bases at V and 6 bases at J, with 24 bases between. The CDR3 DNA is TGTGCCAGCAGCCCCCCTCTGGGGCTTCCCGGAGGGGATACGCAGTATTTT. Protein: CASSPPLGLPGGDTQYF.

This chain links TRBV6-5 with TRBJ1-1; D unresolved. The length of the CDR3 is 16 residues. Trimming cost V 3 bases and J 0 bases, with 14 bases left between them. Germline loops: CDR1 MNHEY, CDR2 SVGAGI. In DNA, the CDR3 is TGTGCCAGCAGTTATCTCCCCGCAGTCTTGAACACTGAAGCTTTCTTT. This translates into CASSYLPAVLNTEAFF.

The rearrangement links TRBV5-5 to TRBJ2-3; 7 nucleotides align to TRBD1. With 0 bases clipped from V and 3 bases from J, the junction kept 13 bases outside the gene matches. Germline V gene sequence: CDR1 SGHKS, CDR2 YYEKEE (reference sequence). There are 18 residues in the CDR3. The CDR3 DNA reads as TGTGCCAGCAGCTTGGCGGGGTTACAGGGGTTCGGTACAGATACGCAGTATTTT. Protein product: CASSLAGLQGFGTDTQYF. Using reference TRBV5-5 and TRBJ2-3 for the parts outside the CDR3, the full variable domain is DAGVTQSPTHLIKTRGQQVTLRCSPISGHKSVSWYQQVLGQGPQFIFQYYEKEERGRGNFPDRFSARQFPNYSSELNVNALLLGDSALYLCASSLAGLQGFGTDTQYFGPGTRLTVL.

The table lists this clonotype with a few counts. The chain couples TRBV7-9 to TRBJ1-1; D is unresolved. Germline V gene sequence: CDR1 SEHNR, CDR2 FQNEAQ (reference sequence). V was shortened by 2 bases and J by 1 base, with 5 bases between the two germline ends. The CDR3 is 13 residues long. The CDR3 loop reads CASSLPPNTEAFF. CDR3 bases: TGTGCCAGCAGCTTACCGCCGAACACTGAAGCTTTCTTT.

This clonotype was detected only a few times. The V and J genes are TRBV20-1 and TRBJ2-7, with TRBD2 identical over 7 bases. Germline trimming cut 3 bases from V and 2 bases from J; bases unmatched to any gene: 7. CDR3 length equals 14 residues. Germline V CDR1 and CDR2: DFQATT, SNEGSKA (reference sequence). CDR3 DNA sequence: TGCAGTGCTAGTTCCCAGCGGGGACCCTACGAGCAGTACTTC. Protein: CSASSQRGPYEQYF.

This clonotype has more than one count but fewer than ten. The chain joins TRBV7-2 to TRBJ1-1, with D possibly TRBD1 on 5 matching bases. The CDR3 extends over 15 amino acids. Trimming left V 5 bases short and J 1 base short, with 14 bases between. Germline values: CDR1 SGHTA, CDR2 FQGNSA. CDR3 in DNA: TGTGCCAGCAGCCCCCGTCGAAGGGGGAACACTGAAGCTTTCTTT. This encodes CASSPRRRGNTEAFF.

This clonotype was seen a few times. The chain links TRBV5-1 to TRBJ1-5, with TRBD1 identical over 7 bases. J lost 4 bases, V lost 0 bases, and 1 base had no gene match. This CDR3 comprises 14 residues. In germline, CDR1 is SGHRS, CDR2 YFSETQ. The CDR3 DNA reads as TGCGCCAGCAGCTTGGGGGGACAGAATCAGCCCCAGCATTTT. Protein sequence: CASSLGGQNQPQHF. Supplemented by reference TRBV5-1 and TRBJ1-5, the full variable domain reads KAGVTQTPRYLIKTRGQQVTLSCSPISGHRSVSWYQQTPGQGLQFLFEYFSETQRNKGNFPGRFSGRQFSNSRSEMNVSTLELGDSALYLCASSLGGQNQPQHFGDGTRLSIL.

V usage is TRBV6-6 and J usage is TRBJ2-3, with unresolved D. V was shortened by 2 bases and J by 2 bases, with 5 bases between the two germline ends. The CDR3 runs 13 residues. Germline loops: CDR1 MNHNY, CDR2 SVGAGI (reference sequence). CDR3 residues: CASSYAPTDTQYF. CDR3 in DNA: TGTGCCAGCAGTTACGCCCCCACAGATACGCAGTATTTT.

This chain's CDR3 is CSVDRGREFYNEQFF. Here the CDR3 DNA reads TGCAGCGTTGATAGGGGCAGGGAGTTCTACAATGAGCAGTTCTTC. The chain recombines TRBV29-1 with TRBJ2-1; tentatively, D is TRBD1 or TRBD2 (5 bases each). CDR3 length: 15 amino acids. V was shortened by 3 bases and J by 3 bases, with 15 bases between the two germline ends. Germline-derived CDR1 and CDR2 are SQVTM and ANQGSEA.

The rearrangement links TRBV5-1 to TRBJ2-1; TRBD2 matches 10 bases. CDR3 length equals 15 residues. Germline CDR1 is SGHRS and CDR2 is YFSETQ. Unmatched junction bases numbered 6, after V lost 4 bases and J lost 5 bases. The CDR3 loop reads CASSTGLAWDNEQFF. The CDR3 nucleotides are TGCGCCAGCAGCACGGGACTAGCGTGGGACAATGAGCAGTTCTTC.

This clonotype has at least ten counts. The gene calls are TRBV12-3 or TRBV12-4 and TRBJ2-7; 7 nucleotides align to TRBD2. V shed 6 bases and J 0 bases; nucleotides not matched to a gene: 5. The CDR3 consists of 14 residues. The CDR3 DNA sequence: TGTGCCAGCAGCCGGAGCGGGACCTCCTACGAGCAGTACTTC. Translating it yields CASSRSGTSYEQYF.